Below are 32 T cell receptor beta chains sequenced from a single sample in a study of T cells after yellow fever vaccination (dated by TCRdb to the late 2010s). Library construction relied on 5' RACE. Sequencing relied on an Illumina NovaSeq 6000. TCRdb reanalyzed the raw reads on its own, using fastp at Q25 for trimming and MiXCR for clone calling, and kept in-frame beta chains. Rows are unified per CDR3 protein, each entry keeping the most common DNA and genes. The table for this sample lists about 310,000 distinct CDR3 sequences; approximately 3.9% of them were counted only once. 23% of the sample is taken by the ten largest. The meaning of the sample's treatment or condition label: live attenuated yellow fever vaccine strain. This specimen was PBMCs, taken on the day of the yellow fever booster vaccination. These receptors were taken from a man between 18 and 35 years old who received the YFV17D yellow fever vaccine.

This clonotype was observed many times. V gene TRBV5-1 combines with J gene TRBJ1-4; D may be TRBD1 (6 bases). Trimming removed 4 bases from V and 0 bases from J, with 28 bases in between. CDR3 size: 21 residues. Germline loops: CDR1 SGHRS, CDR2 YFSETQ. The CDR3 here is CASSPGRRGALANATNEKLFF. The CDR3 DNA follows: TGCGCCAGCAGCCCCGGGCGGAGGGGGGCCCTAGCCAACGCAACTAATGAAAAACTGTTTTTT.

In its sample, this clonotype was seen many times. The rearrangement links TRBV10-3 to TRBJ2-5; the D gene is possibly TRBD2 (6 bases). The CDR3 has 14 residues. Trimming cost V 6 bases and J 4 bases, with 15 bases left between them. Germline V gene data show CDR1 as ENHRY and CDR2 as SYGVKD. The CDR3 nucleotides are TGTGCCATCAGCCGGACTACCCGGGGAGAGACCCAGTACTTC. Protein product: CAISRTTRGETQYF.

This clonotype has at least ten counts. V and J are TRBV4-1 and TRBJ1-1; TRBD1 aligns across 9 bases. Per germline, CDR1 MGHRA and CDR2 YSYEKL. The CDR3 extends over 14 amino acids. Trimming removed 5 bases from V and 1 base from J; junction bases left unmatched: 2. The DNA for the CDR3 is TGCGCCAGCAGCACAGGGGGCAGGAACACTGAAGCTTTCTTT. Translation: CASSTGGRNTEAFF.

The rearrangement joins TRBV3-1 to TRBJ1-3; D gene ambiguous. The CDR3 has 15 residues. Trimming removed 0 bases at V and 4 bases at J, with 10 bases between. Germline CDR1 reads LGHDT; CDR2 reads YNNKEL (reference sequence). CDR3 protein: CASSQEPGYGNTIYF. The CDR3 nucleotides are TGTGCCAGCAGCCAAGAACCCGGGTACGGAAACACCATATATTTT.

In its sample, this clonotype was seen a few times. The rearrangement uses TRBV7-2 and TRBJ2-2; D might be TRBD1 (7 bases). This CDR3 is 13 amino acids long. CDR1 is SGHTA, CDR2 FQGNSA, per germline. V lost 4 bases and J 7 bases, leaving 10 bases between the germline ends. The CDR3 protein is CASSWGDSGELFF. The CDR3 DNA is TGTGCCAGCAGCTGGGGGGACAGCGGGGAGCTGTTTTTT.

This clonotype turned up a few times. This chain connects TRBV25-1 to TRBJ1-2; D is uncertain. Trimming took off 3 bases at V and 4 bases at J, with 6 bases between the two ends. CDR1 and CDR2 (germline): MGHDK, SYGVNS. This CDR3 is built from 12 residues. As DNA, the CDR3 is TGTGCCAGCAGTGAGTTACGCTATGGCTACACCTTC. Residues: CASSELRYGYTF.

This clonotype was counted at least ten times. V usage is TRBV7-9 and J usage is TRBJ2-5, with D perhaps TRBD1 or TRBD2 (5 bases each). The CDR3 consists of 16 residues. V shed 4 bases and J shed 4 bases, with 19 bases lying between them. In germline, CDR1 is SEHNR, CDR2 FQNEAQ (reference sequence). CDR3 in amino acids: CASSSSYGARGETQYF. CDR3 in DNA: TGTGCCAGCAGCTCAAGTTACGGGGCGAGGGGAGAGACCCAGTACTTC.

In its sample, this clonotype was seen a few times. CDR3 bases: TGTGCCAGTAGCCTGACAGGGTTGAGCAAAAACATTCAGTACTTC. Translated: CASSLTGLSKNIQYF. The chain joins TRBV19 to TRBJ2-4; TRBD1 matches at 7 bases. V was clipped by 6 bases and J by 3 bases; unmatched bases: 8. The CDR3 covers 15 residues. Germline CDR1 reads LNHDA; CDR2 reads SQIVND (reference sequence).

The CDR3 here is CATSREGTIYEQYF. As DNA, the CDR3 is TGTGCCACCAGCAGAGAAGGGACGATTTACGAGCAGTACTTC. The rearrangement joins TRBV15 to TRBJ2-7, with D possibly called TRBD1 or TRBD2 (5 bases each). The CDR3 loop spans 14 amino acids. Trimming took off 0 bases at V and 4 bases at J, with 10 bases between the two ends. The germline V gene encodes CDR1 LNHNV and CDR2 YYDKDF (reference sequence).

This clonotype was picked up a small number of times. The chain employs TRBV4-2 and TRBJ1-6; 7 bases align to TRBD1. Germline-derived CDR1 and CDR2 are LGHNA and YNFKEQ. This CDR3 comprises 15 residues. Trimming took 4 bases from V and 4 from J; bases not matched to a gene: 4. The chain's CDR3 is CASSREGQYNSPLHF. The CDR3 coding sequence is TGTGCCAGCAGCCGGGAGGGACAGTATAATTCACCCCTCCACTTT.

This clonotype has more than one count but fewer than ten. This CDR3 is CASRRRVSSGELFF. CDR3 bases: TGTGCCAGCAGAAGAAGAGTATCCTCCGGGGAGCTGTTTTTT. The V gene is TRBV12-3 or TRBV12-4, the J gene TRBJ2-2; D not certain. Between the trimmed V and J ends, which lost 6 bases and 6 bases, there was a span of 14 bases. The CDR3 extends over 14 amino acids.

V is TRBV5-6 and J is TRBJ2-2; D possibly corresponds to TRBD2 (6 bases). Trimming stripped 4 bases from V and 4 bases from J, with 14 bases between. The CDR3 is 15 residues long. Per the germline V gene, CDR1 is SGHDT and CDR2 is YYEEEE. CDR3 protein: CASSLRDLTTGELFF. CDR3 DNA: TGTGCCAGCAGCCTGCGGGACCTCACCACCGGGGAGCTGTTTTTT.

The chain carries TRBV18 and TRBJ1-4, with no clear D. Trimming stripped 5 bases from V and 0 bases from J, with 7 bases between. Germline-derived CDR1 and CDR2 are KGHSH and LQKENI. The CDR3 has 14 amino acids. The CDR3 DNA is TGTGCCAGCTCAATCCGGTCAACTAATGAAAAACTGTTTTTT. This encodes CASSIRSTNEKLFF.

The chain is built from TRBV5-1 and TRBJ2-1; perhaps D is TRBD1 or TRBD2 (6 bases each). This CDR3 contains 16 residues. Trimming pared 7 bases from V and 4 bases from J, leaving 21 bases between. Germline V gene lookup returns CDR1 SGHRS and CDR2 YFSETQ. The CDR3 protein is CASRNPQGGAYNEQFF. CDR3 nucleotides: TGCGCCAGCCGGAATCCACAGGGAGGAGCGTACAATGAGCAGTTCTTC.

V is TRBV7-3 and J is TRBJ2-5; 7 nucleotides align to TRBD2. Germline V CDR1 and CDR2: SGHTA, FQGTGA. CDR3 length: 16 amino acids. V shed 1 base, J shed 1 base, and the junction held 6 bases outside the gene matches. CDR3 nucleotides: TGTGCCAGCAGCTTAAGCGGGGGAGCAAGCCAAGAGACCCAGTACTTC. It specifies CASSLSGGASQETQYF.

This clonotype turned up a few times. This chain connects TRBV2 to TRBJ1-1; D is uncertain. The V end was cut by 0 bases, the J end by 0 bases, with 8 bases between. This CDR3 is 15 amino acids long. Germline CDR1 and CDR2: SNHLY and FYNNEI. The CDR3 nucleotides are TGTGCCAGCAGTGAAGCTGCTGAGGTGAACACTGAAGCTTTCTTT. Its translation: CASSEAAEVNTEAFF.

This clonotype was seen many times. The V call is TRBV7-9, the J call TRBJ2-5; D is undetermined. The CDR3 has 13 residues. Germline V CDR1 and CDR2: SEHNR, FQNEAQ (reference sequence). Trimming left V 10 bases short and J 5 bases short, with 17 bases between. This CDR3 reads CATRPGSWETQYF. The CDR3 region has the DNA TGTGCCACCAGGCCGGGTAGTTGGGAGACCCAGTACTTC. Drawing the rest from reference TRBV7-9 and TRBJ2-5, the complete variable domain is DTGVSQNPRHKITKRGQNVTFRCDPISEHNRLYWYRQTLGQGPEFLTYFQNEAQLEKSRLLSDRFSAERPKGSFSTLEIQRTEQGDSAMYLCATRPGSWETQYFGPGTRLLVL.

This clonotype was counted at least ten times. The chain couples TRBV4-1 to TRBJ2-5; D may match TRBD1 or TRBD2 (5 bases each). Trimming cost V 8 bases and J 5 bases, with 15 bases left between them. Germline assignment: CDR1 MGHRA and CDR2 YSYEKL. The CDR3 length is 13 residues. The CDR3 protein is CASGTHGKETQYF. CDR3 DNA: TGCGCCAGCGGGACCCACGGAAAGGAGACCCAGTACTTC.

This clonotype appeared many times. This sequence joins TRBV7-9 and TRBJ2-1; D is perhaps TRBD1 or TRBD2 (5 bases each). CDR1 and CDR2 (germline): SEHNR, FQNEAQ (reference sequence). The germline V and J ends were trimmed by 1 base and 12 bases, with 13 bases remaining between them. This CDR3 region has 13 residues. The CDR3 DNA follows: TGTGCCAGCAGCTTAGAGCCTGATGGGGGGCAGTTCTTC. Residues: CASSLEPDGGQFF.

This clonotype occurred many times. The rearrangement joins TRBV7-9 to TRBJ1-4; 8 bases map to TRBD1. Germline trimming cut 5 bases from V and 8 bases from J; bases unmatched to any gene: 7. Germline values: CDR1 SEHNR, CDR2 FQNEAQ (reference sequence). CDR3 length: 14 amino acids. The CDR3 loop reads CASSPQGGNEKLFF. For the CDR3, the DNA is TGTGCCAGCAGCCCACAGGGGGGAAACGAAAAACTGTTTTTT.

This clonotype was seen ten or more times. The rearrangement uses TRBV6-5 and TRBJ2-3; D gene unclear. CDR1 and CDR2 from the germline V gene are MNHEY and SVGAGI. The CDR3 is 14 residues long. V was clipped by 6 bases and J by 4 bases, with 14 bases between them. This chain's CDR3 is CASSRTLPPDTQYF. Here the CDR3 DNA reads TGTGCCAGCAGCCGGACCCTTCCCCCAGATACGCAGTATTTT.

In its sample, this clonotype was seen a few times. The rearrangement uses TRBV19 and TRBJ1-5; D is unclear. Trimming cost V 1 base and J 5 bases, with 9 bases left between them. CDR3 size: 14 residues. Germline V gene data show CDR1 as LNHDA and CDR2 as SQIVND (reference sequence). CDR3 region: CASSIGGRDQPQHF. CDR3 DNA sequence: TGTGCCAGTAGTATAGGAGGCCGGGATCAGCCCCAGCATTTT.

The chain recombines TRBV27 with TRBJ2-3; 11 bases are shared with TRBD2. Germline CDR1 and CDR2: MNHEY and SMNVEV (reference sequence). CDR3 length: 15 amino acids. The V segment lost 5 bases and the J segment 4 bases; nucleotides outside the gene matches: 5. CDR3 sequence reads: CASSTLAGGSDTQYF. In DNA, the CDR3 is TGTGCCAGCAGTACCTTAGCGGGGGGGTCAGATACGCAGTATTTT.

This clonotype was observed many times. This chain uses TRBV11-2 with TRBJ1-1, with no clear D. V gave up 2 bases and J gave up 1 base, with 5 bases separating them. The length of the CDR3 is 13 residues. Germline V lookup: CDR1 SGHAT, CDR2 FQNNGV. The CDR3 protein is CASSLHPNTEAFF. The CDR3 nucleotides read TGTGCCAGCAGCTTACACCCGAACACTGAAGCTTTCTTT.

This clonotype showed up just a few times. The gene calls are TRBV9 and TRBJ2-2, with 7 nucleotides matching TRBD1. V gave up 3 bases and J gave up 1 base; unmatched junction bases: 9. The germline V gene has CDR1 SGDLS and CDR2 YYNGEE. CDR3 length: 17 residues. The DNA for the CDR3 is TGTGCCAGCAGCGACTCCGACCGGGACAGGAACACCGGGGAGCTGTTTTTT. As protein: CASSDSDRDRNTGELFF. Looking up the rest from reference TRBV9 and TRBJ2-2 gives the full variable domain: DSGVTQTPKHLITATGQRVTLRCSPRSGDLSVYWYQQSLDQGLQFLIQYYNGEERAKGNILERFSAQQFPDLHSELNLSSLELGDSALYFCASSDSDRDRNTGELFFGEGSRLTVL.

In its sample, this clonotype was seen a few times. Here the CDR3 reads CAWGTGNSYEQYF. CDR3 DNA: TGTGCCTGGGGAACAGGGAACTCCTACGAGCAGTACTTC. The chain combines TRBV30 with TRBJ2-7, with a possible D match to TRBD1 (6 bases). The germline gives CDR1 GTSNPN, CDR2 SVGIG (reference sequence). This CDR3 contains 13 residues. Deletions cut 5 bases from V and 0 bases from J, with 11 bases between.

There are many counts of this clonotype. CDR3 loop: CSALPDGQWADTQYF. In nucleotides, the CDR3 is TGCAGTGCCCTCCCCGACGGCCAGTGGGCGGATACGCAGTATTTT. The chain links TRBV20-1 to TRBJ2-3; D is undetermined. The V gene's germline CDR1 is DFQATT and CDR2 SNEGSKA (reference sequence). The CDR3 consists of 15 residues. Trimming took 6 bases from V and 6 from J, leaving 22 bases between them.

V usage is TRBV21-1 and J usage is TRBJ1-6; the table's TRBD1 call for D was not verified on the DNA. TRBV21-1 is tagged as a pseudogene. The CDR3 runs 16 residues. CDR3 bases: TGTGCCAGCAGCAAAAGATCGGACAGGGAGGGTTCACCCCTCCACTTT. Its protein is CASSKRSDREGSPLHF.

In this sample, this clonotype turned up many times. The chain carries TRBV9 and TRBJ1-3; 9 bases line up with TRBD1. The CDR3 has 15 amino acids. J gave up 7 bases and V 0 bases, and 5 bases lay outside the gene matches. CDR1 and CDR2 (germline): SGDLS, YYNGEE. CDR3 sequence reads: CASSVEGQGYNTIYF. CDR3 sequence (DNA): TGTGCCAGCAGCGTAGAGGGACAGGGCTACAACACCATATATTTT. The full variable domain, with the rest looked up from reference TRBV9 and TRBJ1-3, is DSGVTQTPKHLITATGQRVTLRCSPRSGDLSVYWYQQSLDQGLQFLIQYYNGEERAKGNILERFSAQQFPDLHSELNLSSLELGDSALYFCASSVEGQGYNTIYFGEGSWLTVV.

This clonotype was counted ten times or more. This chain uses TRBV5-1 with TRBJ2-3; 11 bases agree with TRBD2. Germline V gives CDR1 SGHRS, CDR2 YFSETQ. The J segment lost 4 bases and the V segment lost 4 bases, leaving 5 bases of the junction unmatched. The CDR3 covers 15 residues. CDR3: CASSAGLAAADTQYF. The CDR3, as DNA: TGCGCCAGCAGCGCGGGACTAGCGGCGGCAGATACGCAGTATTTT. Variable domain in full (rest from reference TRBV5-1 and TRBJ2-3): KAGVTQTPRYLIKTRGQQVTLSCSPISGHRSVSWYQQTPGQGLQFLFEYFSETQRNKGNFPGRFSGRQFSNSRSEMNVSTLELGDSALYLCASSAGLAAADTQYFGPGTRLTVL.

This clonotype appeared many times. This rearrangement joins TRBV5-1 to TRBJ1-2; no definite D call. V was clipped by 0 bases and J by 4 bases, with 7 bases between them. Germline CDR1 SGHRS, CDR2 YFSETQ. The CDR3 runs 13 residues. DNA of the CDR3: TGCGCCAGCAGCTTGGCCTCGGGCTATGGCTACACCTTC. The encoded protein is CASSLASGYGYTF.

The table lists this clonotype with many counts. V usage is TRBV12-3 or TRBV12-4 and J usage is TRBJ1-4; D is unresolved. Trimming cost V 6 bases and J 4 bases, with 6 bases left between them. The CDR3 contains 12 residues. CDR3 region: CASSPRNEKLFF. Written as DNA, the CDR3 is TGTGCCAGCAGCCCTCGTAATGAAAAACTGTTTTTT.